The T cell receptor beta chain under discussion was sequenced for a study of cytomegalovirus exposure and HLA in healthy donors. About the study: Across some 400 genotyped donors, over 70% landed in the Caucasian-associated ancestry cluster. Findings of the study overall: Investigators reported fewer than 200 TCR beta chains as tied to cytomegalovirus. In a later analysis, at a false discovery rate of 0.05, about 15,000 TCR beta sequences were associated with HLA alleles. Immune exposure was documented only through CMV serostatus.

This PCR relied on a set of 60 Vbeta primers and 13 Jbeta primers. The assay was immunoSEQ multiplex PCR, and TCRdb's table has in-frame clones only and misses some. This sample yields more than 100,000 clones, of which 65% to 85% are seen a single time; approximately 1.5% belongs to the top ten. About this clone: Its antigen is still unknown.

The CDR3 is 15 residues long. Germline V gives CDR1 PRHDT, CDR2 FYEKMQ (reference sequence). V shed 4 bases, J shed 10 bases, and the junction held 9 bases outside the gene matches. V gene TRBV13 combines with J gene TRBJ2-1, with TRBD2 identical over 11 bases. Material for sequencing was PBMCs. The origin of this receptor is a woman between 18 and 29 years old in good health and CMV-seronegative. CDR3 nucleotide sequence: TGTGCCAGCAGCTGGCGACTAGCGGGAACGGAGGAGCAGTTCTTC. Encoded protein: CASSWRLAGTEEQFF.